This T cell receptor (beta chain) is from a study of T cell responses to AZD1222 COVID-19 vaccine. Study-wide findings and caveats: Baseline seropositives among AZD1222 recipients totaled only five to seven. Donors were largely white British and mainly female; clonal diversity was possibly underestimated.

The trim removed 5 bases at V and 3 bases at J, leaving 5 bases unmatched. This CDR3 has 15 residues. The V gene's germline CDR1 is SGHKS and CDR2 YYEKEE (reference sequence). The table lists this clone with a count of one. The target antigen is unknown. Sequencing used immunoSEQ multiplex PCR; TCRdb keeps in-frame clones, though not all of them. The sample comprises around 180,000 clones, around 94% of which are singletons, and 8% to 13% rests with the top ten. The receptor was isolated from an adult in good health. The material was peripheral blood, obtained on day 0 of AZD1222 vaccination. The chain links TRBV5-5 to TRBJ1-3, with 10 bases that match TRBD1. The CDR3 region has the DNA TGTGCCAGCAGAACCGGGACAGGGGTTGGAAACACCATATATTTT. It encodes CASRTGTGVGNTIYF.